Here is one TCR beta chain with its context. This clonotype was observed a handful of times. The target of this receptor is not known. Per-base quality was not reported, and no clone a single base away is much larger than it. V is clipped by 9 bases and J by 2 bases, and the sequence between their germline boundaries is 13 bases long. The CDR3 spans 14 residues, from the cysteine through the phenylalanine. Left in the record is the CDR3 DNA by itself, 42 bases read in frame from the first base. For CDR1 and CDR2, the germline V gene lists KGHDR and SFDVKD. The entry originates in a study of blood T cells in healthy people across ages (dated by TCRdb to the mid-2010s). Study-wide context: In model experiments, roughly one uniquely barcoded TCR beta cDNA molecule per two T cells was captured by template switching. Age-related changes in TCR beta repertoire diversity were measured in the study by deep sequencing normalized with unique cDNA molecular identifiers. The donors were divided into four age groups: young (average about 16 years), middle-aged (about 39), aged (about 62) and long-lived (roughly 82). Donors of different ages were randomly distributed across sequencing lanes to avoid experimental bias. Using the same blood draw, the study looked at two additional independent replicas of 1 million unique cDNA reads for two donors, one aged 18 to 29 and the other aged 80 or older.

The library was obtained by 5' RACE. The instrument given in TCRdb is Illumina HiSeq 2500. The second PCR ran for about 6 to 11 cycles and used a J-beta primer mix along with a sample-barcoded 5' primer. A template-switch 5' adaptor carrying 12 random nucleotides introduced a unique molecular identifier onto each TCR beta cDNA molecule. Each sample yielded at least 3 million CDR3-containing paired-end reads. All of the RNA was converted into first-strand cDNA using the Mint cDNA synthesis kit, with a TRBC-specific oligonucleotide serving as the primer. Following uracil-DNA glycosylase treatment, a first 18-cycle PCR with universal primers M1SS and BC2_uni_R was performed on all cDNA. From the authors' description of their analysis: For normalization, 1 million high-quality reads were randomly selected from each sample, with every read carrying a distinct molecular identifier. Reads sharing molecular identifiers were discarded rather than binned into consensus sequences. CDR3 identification, clonotype clustering and error correction used MiTCR with a Q25 quality threshold and the strictest error-elimination algorithm. A nonparametric unseen species model with Euler transformation was used to estimate lower-bound total TCR beta diversity. Starting from the raw public reads, TCRdb applied fastp trimming at Q25, assembled clones with MiXCR and retained in-frame beta chains. CDR3 protein sequences are deduplicated, and each keeps its most common genes and DNA. TCRdb, rather than the study authors, made the V and J calls. The sample table holds 1.4 million or so distinct CDR3 sequences, of which under 55% were seen once. The leading ten clones occupy about 4.1% of the sample.

Here is what the overall study found, with its caveats: There was a strong correlation between observed TCR beta diversity and the percentage of naive T cells measured by flow cytometry. Estimates of total diversity from one million sequenced T cells were regarded as lower bounds and underestimates. Because profiling used bulk unsorted PBMCs, naive and antigen-experienced compartments could not be compared conclusively. Compared with the aged group, the long-lived group had more naive CD4+ T cells, fewer expanded clones and increased TCR diversity, a pattern suggesting age selection. As age increased, observed TCR beta diversity per million T cells dropped in a roughly linear way, and a significant reduction was already evident by age 40. Because donor CMV infection status was unknown, age-related changes in expanded clonotypes were potentially confounded.

The donors were roughly 39 Caucasian individuals from Russia, aged roughly 6 to 90 years, who were systemically healthy. Each donor gave ten milliliters of peripheral blood, collected into EDTA-treated Vacutainer tubes. Ficoll-Paque density-gradient centrifugation was used to isolate PBMCs, with at least 7 million per sample. Trizol reagent was used to extract total RNA from the PBMCs, yielding at least 6 micrograms per sample. For every donor, an aliquot of PBMCs went through flow cytometry to measure the percentages of naive CD45RAhigh/CD27high T cells. This chain joins TRBV24-1 to TRBJ1-5, with the D gene not confidently named. The receptor's source is a woman younger than 30 in good health. What was sequenced was blood. The nucleotide sequence reads TGTGCCACCGGCCCGGACGGGCGCAATCAGCCCCAGCATTTT. This yields the protein CATGPDGRNQPQHF.